This record concerns one T cell receptor (beta chain) sequence. Its target is not known. Assay used: immunoSEQ multiplex PCR; TCRdb lists only in-frame clones, some missing. The repertoire consists of around 600,000 clones, with about 95% occurring once and the leading ten covering approximately 0.11%. The sample is drawn from a study of shared clonotypes between healthy human individuals. Study-wide points: Some clonotypes were shared by all four sorted-subset donors, while others were not shared. The non-shared ones had lower generation probabilities than the shared ones.

The naive CD8 fraction comprised CD45RO-negative cells positively selected for CCR7 and excluded terminally differentiated effector memory CD45RA+ cells. The study drew all its donors from Caucasian adults living in Nashville, Tennessee. The germline gives CDR1 SGDLS, CDR2 YYNGEE. The V end was cut by 3 bases, the J end by 2 bases, with 20 bases between. This CDR3 region has 17 residues. This receptor was taken from a woman under 40 in good health. Sequenced material: naive CD8+ T cells sorted from blood. The rearrangement links TRBV9 to TRBJ1-2; no firm D call. The CDR3 sequence: CASSAPLGLRPNYGYTF. CDR3 nucleotide sequence: TGTGCCAGCAGCGCCCCATTGGGCCTCAGGCCCAACTATGGCTACACCTTC.